The 4 T cell receptor beta chains below were found in one sample sequenced in a study of shared clonotypes between healthy human individuals. Data came from immunoSEQ multiplex PCR; TCRdb stores just in-frame clones and leaves some out. The sample consists of hundreds of thousands of clones, about two thirds of them appearing once. Sequenced material: memory CD4+ T cells sorted from blood. Subset denoted: CD45RA-negative fraction. The source is a woman aged 25 to 45 in good health.

The rearrangement links TRBV30 to TRBJ2-5; 7 bases fit TRBD2. Germline CDR1 and CDR2: GTSNPN and SVGIG (reference sequence). The V segment lost 0 bases and the J segment 6 bases; nucleotides outside the gene matches: 10. CDR3 length equals 15 residues. The CDR3 DNA is TGTGCCTGGAGTGTCTTTGCGGGAGTCGGGAAGACCCAGTACTTC. Protein sequence: CAWSVFAGVGKTQYF.

In nucleotides, the CDR3 is TGTGCCAGCACTACCACGATAGCGGGATGGGGCGAGCAGTACTTC. Its protein product is CASTTTIAGWGEQYF. J is TRBJ2-7 and V is TRBV7-2; 8 positions agree with TRBD2. CDR1 and CDR2 from the germline V gene are SGHTA and FQGNSA. CDR3 length: 15 amino acids. V dropped 7 bases and J dropped 6; count of bases not matched to a gene: 14.

The chain recombines TRBV7-9 with TRBJ2-7; D perhaps matches TRBD2 (6 bases). Germline lookup yields CDR1 SEHNR and CDR2 FQNEAQ (reference sequence). The CDR3 length is 14 residues. V was cut by 5 bases and J by 1 base, with 12 bases left in between. CDR3 loop: CASSRSGRSYEQYF. CDR3 nucleotides: TGTGCCAGCAGCCGAAGTGGGAGGTCCTACGAGCAGTACTTC.

The CDR3 nucleotides are TGTGCCAGCAGCCCTTGGGCACGGGGGCGCACTGAAGCTTTCTTT. This gives the protein CASSPWARGRTEAFF. The chain is built from TRBV4-2 and TRBJ1-1, with D perhaps TRBD1 (6 bases). Deletions cut 4 bases from V and 4 bases from J, with 16 bases between. Germline V CDR1 and CDR2: LGHNA, YNFKEQ. This CDR3 has 15 residues.